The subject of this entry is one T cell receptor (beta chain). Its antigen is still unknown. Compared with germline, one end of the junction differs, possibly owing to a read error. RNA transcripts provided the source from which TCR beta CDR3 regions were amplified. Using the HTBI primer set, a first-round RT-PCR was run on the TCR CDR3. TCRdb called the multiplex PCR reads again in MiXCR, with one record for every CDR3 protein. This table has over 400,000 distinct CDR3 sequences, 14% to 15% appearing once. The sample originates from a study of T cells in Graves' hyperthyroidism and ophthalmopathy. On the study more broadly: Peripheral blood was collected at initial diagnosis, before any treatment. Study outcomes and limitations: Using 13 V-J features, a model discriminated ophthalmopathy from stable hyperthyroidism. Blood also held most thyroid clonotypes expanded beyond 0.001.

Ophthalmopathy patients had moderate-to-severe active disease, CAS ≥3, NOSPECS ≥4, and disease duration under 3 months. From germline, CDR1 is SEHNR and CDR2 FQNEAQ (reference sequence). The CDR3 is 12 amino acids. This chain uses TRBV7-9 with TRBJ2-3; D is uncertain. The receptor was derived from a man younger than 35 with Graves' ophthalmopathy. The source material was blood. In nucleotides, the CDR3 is TGTGCCAGCGGCTTAGGACCAGATACGCAGTATTTT. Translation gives CASGLGPDTQYF.